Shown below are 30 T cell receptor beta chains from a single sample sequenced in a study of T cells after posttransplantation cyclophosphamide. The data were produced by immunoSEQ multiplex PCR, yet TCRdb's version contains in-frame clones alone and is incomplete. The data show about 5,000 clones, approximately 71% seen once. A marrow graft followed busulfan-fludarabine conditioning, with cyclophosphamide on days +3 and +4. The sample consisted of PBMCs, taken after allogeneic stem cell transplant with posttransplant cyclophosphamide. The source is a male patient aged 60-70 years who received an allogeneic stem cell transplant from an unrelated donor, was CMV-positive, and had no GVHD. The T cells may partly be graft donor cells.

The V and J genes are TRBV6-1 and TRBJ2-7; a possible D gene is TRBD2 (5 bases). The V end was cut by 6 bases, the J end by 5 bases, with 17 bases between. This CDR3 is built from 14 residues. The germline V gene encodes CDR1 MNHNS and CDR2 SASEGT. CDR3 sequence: CASSLPGIYNEQYF. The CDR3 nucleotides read TGTGCCAGCAGCCTTCCCGGGATCTATAACGAGCAGTACTTC.

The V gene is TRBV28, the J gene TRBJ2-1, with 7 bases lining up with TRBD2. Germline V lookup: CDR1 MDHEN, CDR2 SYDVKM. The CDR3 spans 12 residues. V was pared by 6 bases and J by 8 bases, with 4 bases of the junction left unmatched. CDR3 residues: CASSPSGDEQFF. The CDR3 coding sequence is TGTGCCAGCAGCCCCAGCGGGGATGAGCAGTTCTTC.

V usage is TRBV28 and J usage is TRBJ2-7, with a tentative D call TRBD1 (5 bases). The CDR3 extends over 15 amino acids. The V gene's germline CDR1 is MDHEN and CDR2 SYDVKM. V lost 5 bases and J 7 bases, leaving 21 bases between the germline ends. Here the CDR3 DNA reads TGTGCCAGCAGTCCCCGACAGCTAGGCATTGGGGAGCAGTACTTC. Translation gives CASSPRQLGIGEQYF. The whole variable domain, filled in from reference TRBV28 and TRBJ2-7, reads DVKVTQSSRYLVKRTGEKVFLECVQDMDHENMFWYRQDPGLGLRLIYFSYDVKMKEKGDIPEGYSVSREKKERFSLILESASTNQTSMYLCASSPRQLGIGEQYFGPGTRLTVT.

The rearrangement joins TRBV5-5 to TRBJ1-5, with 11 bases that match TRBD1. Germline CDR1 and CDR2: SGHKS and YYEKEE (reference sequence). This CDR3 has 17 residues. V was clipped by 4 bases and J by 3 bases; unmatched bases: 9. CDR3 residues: CASSTQGTGGFNQPQHF. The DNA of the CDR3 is TGTGCCAGCAGCACCCAAGGGACAGGGGGGTTCAATCAGCCCCAGCATTTT.

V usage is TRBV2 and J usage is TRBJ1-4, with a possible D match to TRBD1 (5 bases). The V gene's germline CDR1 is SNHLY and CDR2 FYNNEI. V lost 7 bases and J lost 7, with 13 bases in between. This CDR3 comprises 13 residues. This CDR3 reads CASTGGGGEKLFF. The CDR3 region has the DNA TGTGCCAGCACGGGGGGAGGAGGTGAAAAACTGTTTTTT. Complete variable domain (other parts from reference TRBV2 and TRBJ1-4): EPEVTQTPSHQVTQMGQEVILRCVPISNHLYFYWYRQILGQKVEFLVSFYNNEISEKSEIFDDQFSVERPDGSNFTLKIRSTKLEDSAMYFCASTGGGGEKLFFGSGTQLSVL.

CDR3 nucleotide sequence: TGTGCCAGCAGTTACCAGGGGAACACTGAAGCTTTCTTT. Translated: CASSYQGNTEAFF. The rearrangement joins TRBV6-5 to TRBJ1-1, with D perhaps TRBD1 (5 bases). From germline, CDR1 is MNHEY and CDR2 SVGAGI. With 2 bases removed from V and 1 base from J, the gap between germline ends came to 5 bases. The CDR3 is 13 residues long.

Here the CDR3 reads CSAKRTAQETQYF. CDR3 nucleotides: TGCAGCGCCAAACGGACAGCCCAAGAGACCCAGTACTTC. V is TRBV29-1 and J is TRBJ2-5, with D maybe TRBD1 (6 bases). Trimming removed 7 bases at V and 1 base at J, with 13 bases between. CDR1 and CDR2 (germline): SQVTM, ANQGSEA. The CDR3 has 13 residues. The variable domain in full, with the rest retrieved from reference TRBV29-1 and TRBJ2-5, is SAVISQKPSRDICQRGTSLTIQCQVDSQVTMMFWYRQQPGQSLTLIATANQGSEATYESGFVIDKFPISRPNLTFSTLTVSNMSPEDSSIYLCSAKRTAQETQYFGPGTRLLVL.

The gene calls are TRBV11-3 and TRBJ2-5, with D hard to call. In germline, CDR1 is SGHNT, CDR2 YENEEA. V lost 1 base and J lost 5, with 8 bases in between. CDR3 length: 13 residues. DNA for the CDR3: TGTGCCAGCAGCTTAGGCAGTGTGGAGACCCAGTACTTC. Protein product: CASSLGSVETQYF.

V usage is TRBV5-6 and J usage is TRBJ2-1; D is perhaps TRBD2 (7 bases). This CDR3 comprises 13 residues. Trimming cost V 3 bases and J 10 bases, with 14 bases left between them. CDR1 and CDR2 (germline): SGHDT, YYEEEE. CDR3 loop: CASSYGGAEEQFF. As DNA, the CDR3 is TGTGCCAGCAGCTATGGGGGGGCGGAGGAGCAGTTCTTC.

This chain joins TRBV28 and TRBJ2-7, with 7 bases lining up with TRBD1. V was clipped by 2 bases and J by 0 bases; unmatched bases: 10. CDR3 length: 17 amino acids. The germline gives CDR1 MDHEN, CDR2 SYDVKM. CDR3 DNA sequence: TGTGCCAGCAGTTTAGAGCCGGGACAGTCGCCCTCCTACGAGCAGTACTTC. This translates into CASSLEPGQSPSYEQYF.

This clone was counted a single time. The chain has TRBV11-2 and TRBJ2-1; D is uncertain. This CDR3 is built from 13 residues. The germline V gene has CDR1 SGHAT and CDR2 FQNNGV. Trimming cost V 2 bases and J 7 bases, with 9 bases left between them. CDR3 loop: CASSLFPSNEQFF. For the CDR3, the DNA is TGTGCCAGCAGCTTATTCCCCAGTAATGAGCAGTTCTTC. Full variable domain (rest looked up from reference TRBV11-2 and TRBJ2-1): EAGVAQSPRYKIIEKRQSVAFWCNPISGHATLYWYQQILGQGPKLLIQFQNNGVVDDSQLPKDRFSAERLKGVDSTLKIQPAKLEDSAVYLCASSLFPSNEQFFGPGTRLTVL.

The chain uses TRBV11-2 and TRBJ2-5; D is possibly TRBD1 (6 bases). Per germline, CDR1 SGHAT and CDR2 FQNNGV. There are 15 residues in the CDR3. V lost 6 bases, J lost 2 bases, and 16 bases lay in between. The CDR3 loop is CASRSQGAIQETQYF. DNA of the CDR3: TGTGCCAGCAGGTCACAGGGAGCAATTCAAGAGACCCAGTACTTC.

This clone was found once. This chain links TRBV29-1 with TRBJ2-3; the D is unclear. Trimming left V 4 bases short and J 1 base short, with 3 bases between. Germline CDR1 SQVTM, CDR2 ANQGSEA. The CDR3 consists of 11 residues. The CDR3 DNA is TGCAGCGTTGTAGGCACAGATACGCAGTATTTT. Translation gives CSVVGTDTQYF.

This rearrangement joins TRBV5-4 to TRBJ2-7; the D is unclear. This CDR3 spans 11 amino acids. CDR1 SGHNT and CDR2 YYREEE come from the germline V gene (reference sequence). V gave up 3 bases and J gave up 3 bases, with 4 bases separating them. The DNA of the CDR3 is TGTGCCAGCAGCTCAAACTACGAGCAGTACTTC. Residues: CASSSNYEQYF.

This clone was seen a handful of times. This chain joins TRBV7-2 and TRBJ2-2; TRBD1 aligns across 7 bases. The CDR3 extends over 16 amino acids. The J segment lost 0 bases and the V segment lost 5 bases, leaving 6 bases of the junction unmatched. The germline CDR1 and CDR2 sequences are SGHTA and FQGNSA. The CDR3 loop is CASSGRQGSNTGELFF. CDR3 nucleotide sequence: TGTGCCAGCAGCGGACGACAGGGCTCGAACACCGGGGAGCTGTTTTTT.

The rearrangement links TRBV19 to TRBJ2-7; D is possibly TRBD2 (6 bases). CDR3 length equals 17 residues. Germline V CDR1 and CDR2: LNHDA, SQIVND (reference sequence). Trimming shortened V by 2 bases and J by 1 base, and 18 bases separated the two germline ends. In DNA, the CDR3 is TGTGCCAGTAGTATATTTGGCGGGGCAGGCCCTTCCTACGAGCAGTACTTC. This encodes CASSIFGGAGPSYEQYF.

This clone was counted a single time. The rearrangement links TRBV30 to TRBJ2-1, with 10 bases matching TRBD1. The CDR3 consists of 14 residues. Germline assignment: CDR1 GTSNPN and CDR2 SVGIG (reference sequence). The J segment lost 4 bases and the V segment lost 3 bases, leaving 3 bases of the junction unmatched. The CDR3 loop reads CAWSRDRGYNEQFF. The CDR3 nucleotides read TGTGCCTGGAGCCGGGACAGGGGATACAATGAGCAGTTCTTC.

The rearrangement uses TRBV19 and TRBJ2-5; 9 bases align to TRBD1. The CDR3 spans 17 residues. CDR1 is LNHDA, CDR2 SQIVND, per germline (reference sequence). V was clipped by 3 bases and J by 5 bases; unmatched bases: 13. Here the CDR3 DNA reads TGTGCCAGTAGTATCGCCGGGACAGGGTTCGCAAGGGAGACCCAGTACTTC. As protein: CASSIAGTGFARETQYF.

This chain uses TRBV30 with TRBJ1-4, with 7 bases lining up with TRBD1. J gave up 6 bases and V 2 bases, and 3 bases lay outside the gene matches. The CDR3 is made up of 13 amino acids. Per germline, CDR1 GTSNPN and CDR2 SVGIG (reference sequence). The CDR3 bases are TGTGCCTGGAGTCACGACAGGGATGAAAAACTGTTTTTT. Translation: CAWSHDRDEKLFF.

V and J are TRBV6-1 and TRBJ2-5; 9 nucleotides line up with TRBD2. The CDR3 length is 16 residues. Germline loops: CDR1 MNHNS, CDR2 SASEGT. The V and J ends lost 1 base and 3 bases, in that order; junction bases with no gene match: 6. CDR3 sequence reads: CASSEVDSGGKETQYF. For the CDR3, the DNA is TGTGCCAGCAGTGAAGTCGATAGCGGGGGTAAAGAGACCCAGTACTTC.

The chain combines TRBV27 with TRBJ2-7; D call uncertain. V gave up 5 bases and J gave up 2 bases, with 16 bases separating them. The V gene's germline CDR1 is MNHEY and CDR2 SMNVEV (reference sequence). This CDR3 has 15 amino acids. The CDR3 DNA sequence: TGTGCCAGCAGTGACTCACCGCGCGTGCCCTACGAGCAGTACTTC. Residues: CASSDSPRVPYEQYF.

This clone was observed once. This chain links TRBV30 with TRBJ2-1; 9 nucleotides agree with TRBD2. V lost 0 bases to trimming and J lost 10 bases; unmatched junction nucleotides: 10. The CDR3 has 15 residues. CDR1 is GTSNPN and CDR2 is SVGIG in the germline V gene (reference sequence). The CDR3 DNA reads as TGTGCCTGGAGTGTGGGGACTAGCCTACCAAAAGAGCAGTTCTTC. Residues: CAWSVGTSLPKEQFF.

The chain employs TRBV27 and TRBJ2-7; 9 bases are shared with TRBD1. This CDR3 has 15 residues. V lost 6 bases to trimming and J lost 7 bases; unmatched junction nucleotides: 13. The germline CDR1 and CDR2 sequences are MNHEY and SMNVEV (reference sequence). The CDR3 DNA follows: TGTGCCAGCAGCTCGGGACAGGGAGTTTTAGTGGAGCAGTACTTC. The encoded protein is CASSSGQGVLVEQYF.

In nucleotides, the CDR3 is TGTGCCAGCAGCTCCTACAGGGAGGGTGAGACCCAGTACTTC. Protein product: CASSSYREGETQYF. This chain joins TRBV5-4 and TRBJ2-5; a weak D match, TRBD2 (7 bases). The CDR3 contains 14 residues. Germline loops: CDR1 SGHNT, CDR2 YYREEE (reference sequence). The ends were cut back, 3 bases at V and 5 bases at J, with 14 bases in the middle. Full variable domain (outside the CDR3, taken from reference TRBV5-4 and TRBJ2-5): ETGVTQSPTHLIKTRGQQVTLRCSSQSGHNTVSWYQQALGQGPQFIFQYYREEENGRGNFPPRFSGLQFPNYSSELNVNALELDDSALYLCASSSYREGETQYFGPGTRLLVL.

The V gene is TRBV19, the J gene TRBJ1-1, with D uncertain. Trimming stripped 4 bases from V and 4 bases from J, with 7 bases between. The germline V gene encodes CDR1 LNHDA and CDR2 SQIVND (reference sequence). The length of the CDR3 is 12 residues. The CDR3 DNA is TGTGCCAGTAGTAACCGGGGCACTGAAGCTTTCTTT. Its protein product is CASSNRGTEAFF.

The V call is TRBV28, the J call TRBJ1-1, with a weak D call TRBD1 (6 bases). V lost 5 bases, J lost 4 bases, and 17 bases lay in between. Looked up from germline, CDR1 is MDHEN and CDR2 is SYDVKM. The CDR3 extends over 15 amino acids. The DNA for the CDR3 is TGTGCCAGCAGTGAATACACAGGGTTTGTCACTGAAGCTTTCTTT. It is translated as CASSEYTGFVTEAFF.

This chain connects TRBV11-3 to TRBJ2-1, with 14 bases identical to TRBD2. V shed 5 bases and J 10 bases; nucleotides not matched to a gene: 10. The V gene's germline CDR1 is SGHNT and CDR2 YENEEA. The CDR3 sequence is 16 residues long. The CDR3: CASSDRLAGGGREQFF. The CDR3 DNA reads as TGTGCCAGCAGCGACCGACTAGCGGGAGGGGGGAGGGAGCAGTTCTTC.

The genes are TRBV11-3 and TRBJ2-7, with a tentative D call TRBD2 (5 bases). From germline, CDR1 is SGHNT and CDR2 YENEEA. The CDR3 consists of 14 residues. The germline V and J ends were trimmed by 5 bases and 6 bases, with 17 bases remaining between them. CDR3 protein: CASSELKNRGEQYF. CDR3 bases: TGTGCCAGCAGCGAACTCAAGAACCGGGGCGAGCAGTACTTC.

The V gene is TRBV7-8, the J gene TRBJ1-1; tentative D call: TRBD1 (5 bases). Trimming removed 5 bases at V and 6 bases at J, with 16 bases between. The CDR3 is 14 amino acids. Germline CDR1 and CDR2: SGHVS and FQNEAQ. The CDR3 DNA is TGTGCCAGCAGCCTCAGGGATAGTAGTTCTGAAGCTTTCTTT. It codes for CASSLRDSSSEAFF. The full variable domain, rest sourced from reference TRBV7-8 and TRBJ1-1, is GAGVSQSPRYKVAKRGQDVALRCDPISGHVSLFWYQQALGQGPEFLTYFQNEAQLDKSGLPSDRFFAERPEGSVSTLKIQRTQQEDSAVYLCASSLRDSSSEAFFGQGTRLTVV.

The CDR3 nucleotides read TGTGCTAGTGGGACTCCGACAGGGGCAGAGACCCAGTACTTC. Residues: CASGTPTGAETQYF. The chain employs TRBV12-5 and TRBJ2-5, with TRBD1 identical over 8 bases. Germline CDR1 reads LGHNT; CDR2 reads FRNRAP. V lost 6 bases to trimming and J lost 4 bases; unmatched junction nucleotides: 7. The CDR3 is 14 amino acids. The complete variable domain, with remaining parts taken from reference TRBV12-5 and TRBJ2-5, reads DARVTQTPRHKVTEMGQEVTMRCQPILGHNTVFWYRQTMMQGLELLAYFRNRAPLDDSGMPKDRFSAEMPDATLATLKIQPSEPRDSAVYFCASGTPTGAETQYFGPGTRLLVL.